Each of the 32 T cell receptor beta chains below was sequenced from the same sample in a study of regulatory T cells in long-lasting Graves disease. CDR3 regions were amplified by Arm-PCR using iRepertoire HTBI primers to build TCR beta libraries. TCRdb reprocessed the multiplex PCR reads via MiXCR and lists one record per CDR3 protein. In the table there are 510,000 or so distinct CDR3 sequences, 9.5% to 15% of which are singletons. The time point denotes: newly diagnosed GD, antithyroid drugs for less than 3 months. RNA extracted from PBMCs served as the sequencing template. These same data were also listed under a study on T cells in Graves' hyperthyroidism and ophthalmopathy.

The specimen comprised peripheral blood mononuclear cells (PBMCs), sampled at new diagnosis, from a patient treated with antithyroid drugs. The receptors derive from a woman in her thirties with Graves disease.

For this clonotype: A far larger clone lies a single base away; this is likely a read error. The chain is built from TRBV27 and TRBJ2-4; 9 nucleotides agree with TRBD2. The J call may be mistaken, given a closer DNA end match to TRBJ2-1. Germline V gene data show CDR1 as MNHEY and CDR2 as SMNVEV (reference sequence). The CDR3 consists of 15 residues. CDR3 coding DNA: TGTGCCAGCAGTCCAAGGAGCGGGAGGACCGATGAGCAGTTCTTC. As protein: CASSPRSGRTDEQFF.

This clonotype came up many times. This chain connects TRBV2 to TRBJ1-1; D unclear. In germline, CDR1 is SNHLY, CDR2 FYNNEI. The CDR3 runs to 15 residues. V lost 7 bases and J lost 6, with 21 bases in between. CDR3 in DNA: TGTGCCAGCATGGGGAGGGAAGAAGGATGGGCTGAAGCTTTCTTT. Translating it yields CASMGREEGWAEAFF. The full variable domain, its missing parts supplied by reference TRBV2 and TRBJ1-1, is EPEVTQTPSHQVTQMGQEVILRCVPISNHLYFYWYRQILGQKVEFLVSFYNNEISEKSEIFDDQFSVERPDGSNFTLKIRSTKLEDSAMYFCASMGREEGWAEAFFGQGTRLTVV.

This clonotype was seen repeatedly, ten times or more. CDR3 sequence (DNA): TGTGCCAGCAGGAATACAGGTGGCAATCAGCCCCAGCATTTT. Residues: CASRNTGGNQPQHF. This chain uses TRBV2 with TRBJ1-5; TRBD1 is a possible D gene (5 bases). Deletions cut 6 bases from V and 2 bases from J, with 11 bases between. This CDR3 has 14 amino acids. CDR1 and CDR2 (germline): SNHLY, FYNNEI.

This clonotype was detected many times. V usage is TRBV28 and J usage is TRBJ1-1; a possible D gene is TRBD1 (5 bases). Trimming took 5 bases from V and 1 from J, leaving 11 bases between them. The CDR3 contains 14 residues. Per the germline V gene, CDR1 is MDHEN and CDR2 is SYDVKM. The CDR3 nucleotides read TGTGCCAGCAGTCTCACCGGGGGGAACACTGAAGCTTTCTTT. Translating it yields CASSLTGGNTEAFF.

This chain uses TRBV4-3 with TRBJ2-2; D possibly corresponds to TRBD2 (6 bases). The germline gives CDR1 LGHNA, CDR2 YSLEER. V lost 3 bases and J lost 7, with 9 bases in between. This CDR3 has 13 amino acids. The CDR3 spells CASSHDGGGELFF. CDR3 sequence (DNA): TGCGCCAGCAGCCATGACGGGGGCGGGGAGCTGTTTTTT.

The chain uses TRBV6-2 or TRBV6-3 and TRBJ1-2; D ambiguous. Per germline, CDR1 MNHEY and CDR2 SVGEGT. This CDR3 is built from 13 residues. V lost 5 bases and J 7 bases, leaving 14 bases between the germline ends. CDR3 nucleotides: TGTGCCAGCAGTGAAGAAGGAGGTTTTGGCTACACCTTC. Translated, it gives CASSEEGGFGYTF.

This clonotype appeared many times. The CDR3 nucleotides are TGTGCCAGCACGACCGTCGTAGGCATCTACTTC. This translates into CASTTVVGIYF. The V gene is TRBV5-8, the J gene TRBJ2-7; D gene unclear. Germline assignment: CDR1 SGHTS and CDR2 YDEGEE. The CDR3 spans 11 residues. V lost 6 bases and J 13 bases, leaving 17 bases between the germline ends. Full variable domain (missing parts from reference TRBV5-8 and TRBJ2-7): EAGVTQSPTHLIKTRGQQATLRCSPISGHTSVYWYQQALGLGLQFLLWYDEGEERNRGNFPPRFSGRQFPNYSSELNVNALELEDSALYLCASTTVVGIYFGPGTRLTVT.

This clonotype was seen repeatedly, ten times or more. The CDR3 bases are TGTGCCAGCAGCCGATGGACGACAGGCAGCTCCTACGAGCAGTACTTC. Protein: CASSRWTTGSSYEQYF. The chain joins TRBV7-9 to TRBJ2-7; a weak D match, TRBD1 (6 bases). Looked up from germline, CDR1 is SEHNR and CDR2 is FQNEAQ (reference sequence). CDR3 length: 16 residues. The V end lost 5 bases, the J end lost 0 bases, and 17 bases lay between the germline ends.

This chain connects TRBV6-1 to TRBJ2-2, with TRBD2 matching 7 bases. Germline V gives CDR1 MNHNS, CDR2 SASEGT. The trim removed 11 bases at V and 3 bases at J, leaving 12 bases unmatched. The CDR3 covers 15 residues. The CDR3 nucleotides are TGTGCCTGCCGCGGCGCGGGAGAGGACACCGGGGAGCTGTTTTTT. Amino acid sequence: CACRGAGEDTGELFF.

This clonotype was detected a few times. A much larger clone is a single base away; this may be a read error. This sequence joins TRBV27 and TRBJ1-1, with D hard to call. Germline V lookup: CDR1 MNHEY, CDR2 SMNVEV (reference sequence). This CDR3 spans 13 amino acids. CDR3 bases: TGTGCCGGCAGTTCGCCACAGAACACTGAAGCTTTCTTT. Translating it yields CAGSSPQNTEAFF.

This clonotype was observed a few times. This rearrangement joins TRBV20-1 to TRBJ1-2; TRBD1 agrees at 8 bases. CDR1 is DFQATT, CDR2 SNEGSKA, per germline (reference sequence). This CDR3 is 16 amino acids long. The trim removed 2 bases at V and 3 bases at J, leaving 11 bases unmatched. DNA of the CDR3: TGCAGTGCTAGATCCCTCGGGCAGGGGGCTTACTATGGCTACACCTTC. It yields the protein CSARSLGQGAYYGYTF.

This sequence joins TRBV7-9 and TRBJ1-2, with a weak D call TRBD1 (5 bases). CDR3 length: 12 amino acids. Looked up from germline, CDR1 is SEHNR and CDR2 is FQNEAQ (reference sequence). V lost 8 bases and J 8 bases, leaving 15 bases between the germline ends. The chain's CDR3 is CASRGPRGGYTF. The CDR3 DNA follows: TGTGCCAGCCGTGGGCCGCGGGGGGGCTACACCTTC.

This chain's CDR3 is CASSGPQQETQYF. In nucleotides, the CDR3 is TGTGCCAGCAGTGGGCCACAGCAAGAGACCCAGTACTTC. V usage is TRBV5-8 and J usage is TRBJ2-5, with D uncertain. Deletions cut 5 bases from V and 2 bases from J, with 10 bases between. Germline CDR1 is SGHTS and CDR2 is YDEGEE. The CDR3 loop spans 13 amino acids.

This chain joins TRBV20-1 and TRBJ2-1; D is possibly TRBD1 (6 bases). From germline, CDR1 is DFQATT and CDR2 SNEGSKA (reference sequence). V lost 3 bases and J lost 8, with 11 bases in between. The CDR3 totals 12 residues. The CDR3 DNA follows: TGCAGTGCTAGTGTCAGGGGCGATGAGCAGTTCTTC. Its protein product is CSASVRGDEQFF.

This clonotype was detected ten times or more. The rearrangement joins TRBV2 to TRBJ2-3; TRBD2 matches 7 bases. Germline assignment: CDR1 SNHLY and CDR2 FYNNEI. J gave up 3 bases and V 8 bases, and 17 bases lay outside the gene matches. This CDR3 has 17 amino acids. CDR3: CASFWLAVPGGTDTQYF. The CDR3 DNA is TGTGCCAGCTTTTGGCTAGCGGTCCCCGGGGGGACAGATACGCAGTATTTT.

In its sample, this clonotype was seen many times. The V gene is TRBV5-6, the J gene TRBJ2-5; 10 nucleotides align to TRBD2. V lost 2 bases, J lost 2 bases, and 6 bases stayed unmatched. From germline, CDR1 is SGHDT and CDR2 YYEEEE. CDR3 length: 16 amino acids. The CDR3 loop is CASSLGLAVSQETQYF. CDR3 DNA sequence: TGTGCCAGCAGCTTAGGACTAGCGGTATCTCAAGAGACCCAGTACTTC.

This clonotype has a count of ten or more. V is TRBV2 and J is TRBJ2-3; no definite D call. The V gene's germline CDR1 is SNHLY and CDR2 FYNNEI. The CDR3 totals 14 residues. Trimming stripped 5 bases from V and 3 bases from J, with 12 bases between. This CDR3 is CASSPGFGTDTQYF. CDR3 bases: TGTGCCAGCAGTCCTGGGTTTGGAACAGATACGCAGTATTTT.

This clonotype was counted many times. This CDR3 reads CSASHSYEQYF. DNA of the CDR3: TGCAGTGCTAGCCACAGCTACGAGCAGTACTTC. This sequence joins TRBV20-1 and TRBJ2-7; no clear D. Germline V gene lookup returns CDR1 DFQATT and CDR2 SNEGSKA (reference sequence). Trimming took off 3 bases at V and 3 bases at J, with 6 bases between the two ends. CDR3 length equals 11 residues.

Worth noting for this clonotype: With a much larger clone just one base away, this may be a read error. V usage is TRBV29-1 and J usage is TRBJ2-7; TRBD2 matches 7 bases. The CDR3 contains 13 residues. CDR1 is SQVTM and CDR2 is ANQGSEA in the germline V gene. J was trimmed by 7 bases and V by 7 bases; bases with no gene match: 13. DNA of the CDR3: TGCAGCGCCGATGGCGGGAGAGGTAGTGAGCAGTACTTC. Translation gives CSADGGRGSEQYF.

This clonotype has at least ten counts. The chain links TRBV4-1 to TRBJ2-1; 7 bases fit TRBD2. CDR1 is MGHRA and CDR2 is YSYEKL in the germline V gene. This CDR3 comprises 16 residues. The trim removed 2 bases at V and 0 bases at J, leaving 4 bases unmatched. The CDR3 coding sequence is TGCGCCAGCAGCCAAATGGCGGGAGTCTCCTACAATGAGCAGTTCTTC. Translated, it gives CASSQMAGVSYNEQFF.

There are many counts of this clonotype. V gene TRBV27 combines with J gene TRBJ2-2; D is ambiguous. This CDR3 region has 14 residues. Germline V lookup: CDR1 MNHEY, CDR2 SMNVEV (reference sequence). Between the trimmed V and J ends, which lost 6 bases and 5 bases, there was a span of 13 bases. DNA for the CDR3: TGTGCCAGCAGCCCCAGACCACTTACCGGGGAGCTGTTTTTT. This sequence encodes CASSPRPLTGELFF.

This clonotype came up a few times. The V gene is TRBV20-1, the J gene TRBJ1-1, with 9 nucleotides matching TRBD1. Germline values: CDR1 DFQATT, CDR2 SNEGSKA (reference sequence). The CDR3 has 15 residues. The V and J ends lost 1 base and 3 bases, in that order; junction bases with no gene match: 6. Here the CDR3 reads CSARGTGAPYTEAFF. The CDR3 DNA reads TGCAGTGCTAGAGGGACAGGGGCCCCCTACACTGAAGCTTTCTTT.

This rearrangement joins TRBV19 to TRBJ1-5; weak D call: TRBD1 (5 bases). Trimming shortened V by 6 bases and J by 3 bases, and 12 bases separated the two germline ends. Looked up from germline, CDR1 is LNHDA and CDR2 is SQIVND (reference sequence). The CDR3 has 14 residues. The DNA of the CDR3 is TGTGCCAGTAGACCGGGACGGATCAATCAGCCCCAGCATTTT. Protein: CASRPGRINQPQHF.

This clonotype was observed at least ten times. The chain links TRBV20-1 to TRBJ2-1; D uncertain. CDR1 and CDR2 (germline): DFQATT, SNEGSKA (reference sequence). Trimming left V 5 bases short and J 0 bases short, with 11 bases between. CDR3 size: 14 residues. The CDR3 coding sequence is TGCAGTGCTTCCCGGACGGACTCCTACAATGAGCAGTTCTTC. Encoded protein: CSASRTDSYNEQFF.

This clonotype showed up many times. J is TRBJ2-7 and V is TRBV13; D remains ambiguous. This CDR3 is 14 amino acids long. V was trimmed by 4 bases and J by 3 bases, leaving 13 bases between them. Germline CDR1 and CDR2: PRHDT and FYEKMQ (reference sequence). The CDR3 spells CASSSRYHRYEQYF. CDR3 nucleotide sequence: TGTGCCAGCAGCTCCCGGTACCACCGCTACGAGCAGTACTTC.

In this sample, this clonotype turned up many times. The V call is TRBV28, the J call TRBJ2-2; the match to TRBD2 covers 8 bases. The CDR3 contains 15 residues. V lost 6 bases, J lost 6 bases, and 9 bases stayed unmatched. CDR1 is MDHEN, CDR2 SYDVKM, per germline. In nucleotides, the CDR3 is TGTGCCAGCAGCGCCGCGGGACTAGTGGCCGGGGAGCTGTTTTTT. It is translated as CASSAAGLVAGELFF.

This clonotype was seen repeatedly, ten times or more. CDR3 in amino acids: CASSLNLGTGMNTEAFF. The CDR3 DNA reads as TGTGCCAGCAGCTTAAATTTGGGGACAGGGATGAACACTGAAGCTTTCTTT. The chain carries TRBV28 and TRBJ1-1; 9 bases are a match to TRBD1. Per germline, CDR1 MDHEN and CDR2 SYDVKM. The CDR3 length is 17 residues. The J segment lost 0 bases and the V segment lost 6 bases, leaving 11 bases of the junction unmatched.

The chain employs TRBV5-4 and TRBJ2-3, with 8 positions matching TRBD2. Germline V CDR1 and CDR2: SGHNT, YYREEE (reference sequence). CDR3 length: 18 residues. The V segment lost 0 bases and the J segment 7 bases; nucleotides outside the gene matches: 16. The CDR3 spells CASSLGPRETGGEHTQYF. The CDR3 region has the DNA TGTGCCAGCAGCTTGGGACCCAGGGAAACGGGAGGGGAGCATACGCAGTATTTT.

This clonotype was seen repeatedly, ten times or more. This chain joins TRBV12-3 or TRBV12-4 and TRBJ2-7; D may be TRBD2 (6 bases). V was shortened by 7 bases and J by 0 bases, with 16 bases between the two germline ends. The CDR3 has 15 amino acids. The CDR3 sequence is CASNVAGRSSYEQYF. CDR3 DNA sequence: TGTGCCAGCAACGTCGCGGGACGCAGCTCCTACGAGCAGTACTTC.

Worth noting for this clonotype: This may arise from a read error, as a much more abundant clone is one base away. The V gene is TRBV3-1, the J gene TRBJ2-1; the match to TRBD2 covers 11 bases. The CDR3 consists of 14 residues. Germline V CDR1 and CDR2: LGHDT, YNNKEL (reference sequence). The CDR3 coding sequence is TGTGTCAGCTTACTAGCGGGAGAAGGAAATGAGCAGTTCTTC. This translates into CVSLLAGEGNEQFF.

The chain is built from TRBV6-1 and TRBJ1-1; D remains ambiguous. CDR1 MNHNS and CDR2 SASEGT come from the germline V gene. This CDR3 contains 14 residues. The ends were cut back, 3 bases at V and 3 bases at J, with 11 bases in the middle. CDR3 nucleotides: TGTGCCAGCAGTGAGGGTCTAGTTTACACTGAAGCTTTCTTT. This sequence encodes CASSEGLVYTEAFF.

The V gene is TRBV14, the J gene TRBJ2-1; TRBD1 might be the D (6 bases). This CDR3 has 16 amino acids. The ends were cut back, 2 bases at V and 0 bases at J, with 11 bases in the middle. Germline V CDR1 and CDR2: SGHDN, FVKESK. CDR3 sequence: CASSQNRRGSYNEQFF. The CDR3 DNA reads TGTGCCAGCAGCCAAAATCGCAGGGGCTCCTACAATGAGCAGTTCTTC.